The rows below give T cell receptor beta chains drawn from one sample of a study of T cells in Graves' hyperthyroidism and ophthalmopathy. TCRdb fed the multiplex PCR reads into MiXCR, producing one record per CDR3 protein. Of about 420,000 distinct CDR3 sequences listed, less than 20% are singletons. The sequenced material came from blood. The receptor set was obtained from a woman aged 18-29 years with Graves' hyperthyroidism. CDR3s include the opening cysteine and the closing phenylalanine or tryptophan. D genes are given only for firm matches. Size is omitted from some rows. Given values are once, few, many or a class for expanded clones.

many	TRBD1	TRBV11-2	TRBJ1-5	TGTGCCAGCAGCTTAGAAGGGGGCGGTCAGCCCCAGCATTTT	CASSLEGGGQPQHF
.	.	TRBV5-1	TRBJ2-2	TGCGCCAGTACTCAGGTGATGGGGGAGCTGTTTTTT	CASTQVMGELFF
many	.	TRBV12-3/TRBV12-4	TRBJ1-5	TGTGCCAGCAGTTTGATCCCCCCCGTCGGGCCCCAGCATTTT	CASSLIPPVGPQHF
many	TRBD2	TRBV29-1	TRBJ2-7	TGCAGCGCCAGGACTAGCGGGAGGGCCATCTCCTACGAGCAGTACTTC	CSARTSGRAISYEQYF
many	.	TRBV28	TRBJ2-2	TGTGCCAGCGTTCGGGGAGGAGGCACCGGGGAGCTGTTTTTT	CASVRGGGTGELFF
.	TRBD2	TRBV20-1	TRBJ2-3	TGCAGTGCTAGAGGGACTCCGGGACTAGCGGGGGGCGCAGATACGCAGTATTTT	CSARGTPGLAGGADTQYF
many	.	TRBV2	TRBJ1-2	TGTGCCAGCAGTGTCGCAGGGTTATTGTATGGCTACACCTTC	CASSVAGLLYGYTF
few	.	TRBV6-1	TRBJ1-5	TGTGCCAGCAATGGGGCAAGCAATCAGCCCCAGCATTTT	CASNGASNQPQHF
many	TRBD2	TRBV6-6	TRBJ2-7	TGTGCCAGCAGTTACTGGGGACTAGCGGAGACGAGAGGGGAGCAGTACTTC	CASSYWGLAETRGEQYF
.	TRBD1	TRBV29-1	TRBJ1-4	TGCAGCGCCTACTCGGACAGGGGGAATGAAAAACTGTTTTTT	CSAYSDRGNEKLFF
many	.	TRBV15	TRBJ2-5	TGTGCCACCAGCATGGGTACTCTAGCAGTACAGTACCCTGGGGAGACCCAGTACTTC	CATSMGTLAVQYPGETQYF
.	TRBD1	TRBV20-1	TRBJ1-5	TGCAGTGCTGATGGACAGGGGGAACAGCCCCAGCATTTT	CSADGQGEQPQHF
many	TRBD1	TRBV7-8	TRBJ2-2	TGTGCCAGCAGCTTCCCCTCCCCGGGACAGGGGAACGGGGAGCTGTTTTTT	CASSFPSPGQGNGELFF
.	.	TRBV6-6	TRBJ1-1	TGTGCCAGCAGTTACTCGGCAAGGCCCTACTTCGACACTGAAGCTTTCTTT	CASSYSARPYFDTEAFF
many	TRBD2	TRBV6-1	TRBJ2-1	TGTGCCACCTACGCTCTTCTGACTAGCGGGAGTAGGAATGAGCAGTTCTTC	CATYALLTSGSRNEQFF
.	.	TRBV19	TRBJ2-2	TGTGCCAGTAGTATGGTGGCCGGGGAGCTGTTTTTT	CASSMVAGELFF
.	.	TRBV12-5	TRBJ2-2	TGTGCTAGTGGTTCCCAAACCGGGGAGCTGTTTTTT	CASGSQTGELFF
many	TRBD1	TRBV12-5	TRBJ1-2	TGTGCTAGTGGTTTGCCAGGGGGCAGGGGCTACACCTTC	CASGLPGGRGYTF
.	.	TRBV19	TRBJ1-1	TGTGCCAGTAGTATCGGGGGCGTGAACACTGAAACTTTCTTT	CASSIGGVNTETFF
few	.	TRBV15	TRBJ2-1	TGTGCCACCAGCATCCGGGTCAGGGCCGATGAGCAGTTCTTC	CATSIRVRADEQFF
many	.	TRBV6-5	TRBJ2-7	TGTGCCAGCAGTTACTCAACTGCCGGGACCTACGAGCAGTACTTC	CASSYSTAGTYEQYF
many	TRBD1	TRBV10-3	TRBJ1-5	TGTGCCACCGCACCACAGGGGAAGGGGGATAATCAGCCCCAGCATTTT	CATAPQGKGDNQPQHF
.	.	TRBV7-3	TRBJ2-2	TGTGCCAGCAGCTCTCGACAGAACACCGGGGAGCTGTTTTTT	CASSSRQNTGELFF
.	TRBD2	TRBV3-1	TRBJ2-5	TGTGCCAGCAGCCTAGGACTAGCGGAAATTCCGGGAGGTACCCAGTACTTC	CASSLGLAEIPGGTQYF
many	TRBD1	TRBV12-3/TRBV12-4	TRBJ2-3	TGTGCCAGCAGCCGACAGGGGGGGAGGACAGATACGCAGTATTTT	CASSRQGGRTDTQYF
.	.	TRBV25-1	TRBJ1-1	TGTGCCAGCAGTGAGTGGACCTCAGGATCTGAAGCTTTCTTT	CASSEWTSGSEAFF
few	.	TRBV5-1	TRBJ2-1	TGCGCCAGCAGCTTGGATGCGGGGCAGGCCCTCTACAATGAGCAGTTCTTC	CASSLDAGQALYNEQFF
many	.	TRBV11-2	TRBJ1-5	TGTGCCAGCAGCTTAGAATCGGGCGGGGTTAGCAATCAGCCCCAGCATTTT	CASSLESGGVSNQPQHF
.	TRBD1	TRBV15	TRBJ1-1	TGTGCCACCAGCAGGCCACAGGGGTTGAACACTGAAGCTTTCTTT	CATSRPQGLNTEAFF
many	.	TRBV11-1	TRBJ1-2	TGTGCCAGCAGCACCTCATCGGCCCCCTATGGCTACACCTTC	CASSTSSAPYGYTF
.	.	TRBV6-2/TRBV6-3	TRBJ2-3	TGTGCCAGCAGTGACACAGCCACAGATACGCAGTATTTT	CASSDTATDTQYF
many	TRBD1	TRBV12-3/TRBV12-4	TRBJ1-1	TGTGCCAGCAGTAGGACGGGGCAGGGGGACACTGAAGCTTTCTTT	CASSRTGQGDTEAFF
few	TRBD2	TRBV7-9	TRBJ2-1	TGTGCCAGCAGCCCTCAGGGAGGGAATTACAATGAGCAGTTCTTC	CASSPQGGNYNEQFF
.	TRBD2	TRBV19	TRBJ2-7	TGTGCCAGTAGTGACGGACTAGTAAGCGAGCAGTACTTC	CASSDGLVSEQYF
.	.	TRBV20-1	TRBJ1-5	TGCAGTGCTAGAGTTGGGGGCTCGGGCAATCAGCCCCAGCATTTT	CSARVGGSGNQPQHF
.	.	TRBV5-1	TRBJ1-2	TGCGCCAGCAGCTTGGTCGGCAGGGACTATGGCTACACCTTC	CASSLVGRDYGYTF
many	.	TRBV10-1	TRBJ2-1	TGCGCCAGCCAGCAATTGGGGGAGAATGAGCAGTTCTTC	CASQQLGENEQFF
many	.	TRBV5-1	TRBJ2-7	TGCGCCAGCAGCATGACAGCATCCTACGAGCAGTACTTC	CASSMTASYEQYF
many	.	TRBV7-3	TRBJ2-1	TGTGCCAGCAGCTTACCGGGCGACAACAATGAGCAGTTCTTC	CASSLPGDNNEQFF
.	.	TRBV4-1	TRBJ2-3	TGCGCCAGCAGCCAAGCAGTAGATACGCAGTATTTT	CASSQAVDTQYF
many	.	TRBV20-1	TRBJ2-7	TGCAGTGCTAGGGGGCGGGTCGGGTACGAGCAGTACTTC	CSARGRVGYEQYF
few	.	TRBV3-1	TRBJ1-2	TGTGCCAGCAGCCAAGAGCAAATGGGGCCATATGGCTACACCTTC	CASSQEQMGPYGYTF
many	.	TRBV3-1	TRBJ1-2	TGTGCCAGCAGCCAAGGGGGGGGGCGCGGTGGCTACACCTTC	CASSQGGGRGGYTF
many	TRBD1	TRBV12-3/TRBV12-4	TRBJ1-5	TGTGCCAGCAGTTACCGACAGGGGCTCAATCAGCCCCAGCATTTT	CASSYRQGLNQPQHF
few	.	TRBV6-5	TRBJ1-1	TGTGCCAGCAGTTACACCCAAATAAATACCTCTCCTGAAGCTTTCTTT	CASSYTQINTSPEAFF
once	.	TRBV19	TRBJ2-3	TGTGCCAGTAGTCCCGCCGCGGGATTAAGAAGGGATACGCAGTATTTT	CASSPAAGLRRDTQYF
many	TRBD1	TRBV2	TRBJ2-1	TGTGCCAGCAGTGAAGCAGGGACAGCGAGGGGGCAGTTCTTC	CASSEAGTARGQFF
.	.	TRBV4-3	TRBJ2-2	TGCGCCAGCAGCCAAGAGACTCCTTTGGAGGGAACCGGGGAGCTGTTTTTT	CASSQETPLEGTGELFF
many	.	TRBV20-1	TRBJ1-1	TGCAGTGCTTTCAGAGGCCAGGGGAACACTGAAGCTTTCTTT	CSAFRGQGNTEAFF
many	.	TRBV7-2	TRBJ1-2	TGTGCCAGCGGCGGTAAGGGACACATCTATGGCTACACCTTC	CASGGKGHIYGYTF
.	TRBD1	TRBV28	TRBJ1-1	TGTGCCAGCACCTCAGTTGCAACAGGGGACCCTTGGAAGGAAGCTTTCTTT	CASTSVATGDPWKEAFF
many	.	TRBV2	TRBJ2-1	TGTGCCAGCAGCTATGAACGTAATGAGCAGTTCTTC	CASSYERNEQFF
few	.	TRBV6-2/TRBV6-3	TRBJ1-2	TGTGCCAGCAGTTACAATCGGCAGGAACCTTGGCGCTACACCTTC	CASSYNRQEPWRYTF
many	.	TRBV28	TRBJ2-7	TGTGCCAGCAGTTTAGGGGGAACCACACGGTACGAGCAGTACTTC	CASSLGGTTRYEQYF